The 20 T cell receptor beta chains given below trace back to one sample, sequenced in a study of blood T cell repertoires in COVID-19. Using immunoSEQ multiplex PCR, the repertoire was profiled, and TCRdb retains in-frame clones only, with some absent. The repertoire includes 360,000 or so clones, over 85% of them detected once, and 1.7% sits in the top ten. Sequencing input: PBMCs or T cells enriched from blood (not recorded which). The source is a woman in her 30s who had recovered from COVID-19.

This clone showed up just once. The CDR3 DNA sequence: TGTGCCAGCAGCGCCCGGGACAGGGGGGGATATGAAGCTTTCTTT. Its protein is CASSARDRGGYEAFF. The V call is TRBV9, the J call TRBJ1-1; 11 bases align to TRBD1. Germline CDR1 and CDR2: SGDLS and YYNGEE. This CDR3 comprises 15 residues. With 3 bases clipped from V and 7 bases from J, the junction kept 8 bases outside the gene matches.

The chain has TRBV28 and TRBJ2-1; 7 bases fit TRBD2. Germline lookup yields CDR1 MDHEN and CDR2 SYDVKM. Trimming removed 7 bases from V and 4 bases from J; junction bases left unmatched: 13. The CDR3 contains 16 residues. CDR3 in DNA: TGTGCCAGCACCCCTCTAGGGGAGGGCCGTTACAATGAGCAGTTCTTC. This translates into CASTPLGEGRYNEQFF.

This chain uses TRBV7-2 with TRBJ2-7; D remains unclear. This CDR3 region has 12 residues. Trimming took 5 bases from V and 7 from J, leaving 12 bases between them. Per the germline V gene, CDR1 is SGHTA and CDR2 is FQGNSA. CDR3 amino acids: CASSLISREQYF. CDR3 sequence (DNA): TGTGCCAGCAGCCTCATCTCGAGAGAGCAGTACTTC.

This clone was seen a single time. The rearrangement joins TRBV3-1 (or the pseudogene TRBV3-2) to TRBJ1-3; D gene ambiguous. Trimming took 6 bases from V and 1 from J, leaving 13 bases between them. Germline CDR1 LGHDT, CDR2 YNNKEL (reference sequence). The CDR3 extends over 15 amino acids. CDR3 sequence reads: CASRPSLGSGNTIYF. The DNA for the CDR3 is TGTGCCAGCAGACCTAGTTTGGGTTCTGGAAACACCATATATTTT.

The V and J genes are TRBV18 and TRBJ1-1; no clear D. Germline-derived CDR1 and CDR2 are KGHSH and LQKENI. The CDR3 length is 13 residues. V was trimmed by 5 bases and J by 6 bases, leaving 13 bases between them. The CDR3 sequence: CASSYLEQAEAFF. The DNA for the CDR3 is TGTGCCAGCTCATATTTGGAGCAAGCTGAAGCTTTCTTT.

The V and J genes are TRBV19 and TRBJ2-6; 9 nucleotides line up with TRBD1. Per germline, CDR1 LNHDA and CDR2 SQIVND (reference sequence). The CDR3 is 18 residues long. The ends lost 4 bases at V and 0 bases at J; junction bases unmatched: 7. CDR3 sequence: CASSKGQGDNSGANVLTF. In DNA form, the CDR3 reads TGTGCCAGTAGTAAGGGACAGGGTGATAACTCTGGGGCCAACGTCCTGACTTTC.

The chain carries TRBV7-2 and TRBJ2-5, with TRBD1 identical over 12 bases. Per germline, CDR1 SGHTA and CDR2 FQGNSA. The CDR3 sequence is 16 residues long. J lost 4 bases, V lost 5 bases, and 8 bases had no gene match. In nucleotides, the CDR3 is TGTGCCAGCAGCGAACCGGGACAGGGGGCCCGAGAGACCCAGTACTTC. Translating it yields CASSEPGQGARETQYF.

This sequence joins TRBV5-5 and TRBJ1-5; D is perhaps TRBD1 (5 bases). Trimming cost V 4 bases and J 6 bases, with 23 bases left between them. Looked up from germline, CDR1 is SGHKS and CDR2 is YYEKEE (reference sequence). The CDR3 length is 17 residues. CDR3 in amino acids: CASSRGVEGTLGQPQHF. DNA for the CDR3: TGTGCCAGCAGCCGAGGGGTGGAAGGGACTTTAGGTCAGCCCCAGCATTTT.

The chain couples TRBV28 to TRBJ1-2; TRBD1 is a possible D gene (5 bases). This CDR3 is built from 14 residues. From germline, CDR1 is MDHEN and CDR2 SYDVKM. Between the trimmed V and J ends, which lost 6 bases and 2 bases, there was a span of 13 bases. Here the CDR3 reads CASSAGGGNYGYTF. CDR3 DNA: TGTGCCAGCAGCGCTGGGGGGGGGAACTATGGCTACACCTTC.

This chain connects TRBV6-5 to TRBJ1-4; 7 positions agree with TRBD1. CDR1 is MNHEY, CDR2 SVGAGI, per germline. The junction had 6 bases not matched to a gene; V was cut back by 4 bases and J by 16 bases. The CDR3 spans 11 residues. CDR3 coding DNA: TGTGCCAGCAGTTTGGGACAGCGCTGGTTTTTT. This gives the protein CASSLGQRWFF.

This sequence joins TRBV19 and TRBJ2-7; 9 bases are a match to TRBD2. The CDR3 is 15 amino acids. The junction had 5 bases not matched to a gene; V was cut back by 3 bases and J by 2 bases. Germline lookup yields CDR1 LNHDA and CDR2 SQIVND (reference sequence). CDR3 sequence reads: CASSIGSGGPYEQYF. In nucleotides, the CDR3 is TGTGCCAGTAGTATCGGTAGCGGGGGACCCTACGAGCAGTACTTC.

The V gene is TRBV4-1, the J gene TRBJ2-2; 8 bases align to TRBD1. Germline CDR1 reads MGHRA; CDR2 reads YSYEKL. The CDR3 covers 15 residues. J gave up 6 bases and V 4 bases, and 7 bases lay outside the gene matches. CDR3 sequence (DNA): TGCGCCAGCAGCCGCCCGACAGGGGAGCCCGGGGAGCTGTTTTTT. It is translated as CASSRPTGEPGELFF.

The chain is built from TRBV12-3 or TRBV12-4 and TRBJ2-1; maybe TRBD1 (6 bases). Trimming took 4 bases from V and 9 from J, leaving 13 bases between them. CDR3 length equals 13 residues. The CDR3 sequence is CASSSNRETEQFF. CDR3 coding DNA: TGTGCCAGCAGTTCGAACAGGGAGACTGAGCAGTTCTTC.

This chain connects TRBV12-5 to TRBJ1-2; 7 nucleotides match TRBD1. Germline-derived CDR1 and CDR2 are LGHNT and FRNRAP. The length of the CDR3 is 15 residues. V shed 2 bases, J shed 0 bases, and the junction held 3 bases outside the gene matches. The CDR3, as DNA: TGTGCTAGTGGTTTGTCAGGGACAGCTAACTATGGCTACACCTTC. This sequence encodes CASGLSGTANYGYTF.

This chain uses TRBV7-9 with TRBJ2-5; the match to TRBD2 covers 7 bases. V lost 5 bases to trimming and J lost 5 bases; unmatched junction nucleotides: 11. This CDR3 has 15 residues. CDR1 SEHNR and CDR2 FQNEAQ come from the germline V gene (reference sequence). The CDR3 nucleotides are TGTGCCAGCAGCCGACCGTGGGAGGGGAGGGAGACCCAGTACTTC. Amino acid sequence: CASSRPWEGRETQYF.

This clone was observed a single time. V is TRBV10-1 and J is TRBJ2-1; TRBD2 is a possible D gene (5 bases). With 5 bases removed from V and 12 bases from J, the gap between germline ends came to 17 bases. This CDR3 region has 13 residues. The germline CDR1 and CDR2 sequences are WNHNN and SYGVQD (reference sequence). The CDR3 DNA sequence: TGCGCCAGCAGTTCCAGCGGTGGCGGCGGGCAGTTCTTC. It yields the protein CASSSSGGGGQFF.

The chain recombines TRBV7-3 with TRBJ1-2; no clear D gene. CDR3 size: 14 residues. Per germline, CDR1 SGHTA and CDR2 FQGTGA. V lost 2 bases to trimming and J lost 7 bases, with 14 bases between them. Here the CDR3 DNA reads TGTGCCAGCAGCTTAGGCGGTGGTGCGGCTGGCTACACCTTC. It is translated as CASSLGGGAAGYTF. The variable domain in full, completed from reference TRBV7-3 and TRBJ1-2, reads GAGVSQTPSNKVTEKGKYVELRCDPISGHTALYWYRQSLGQGPEFLIYFQGTGAADDSGLPNDRFFAVRPEGSVSTLKIQRTERGDSAVYLCASSLGGGAAGYTFGSGTRLTVV.

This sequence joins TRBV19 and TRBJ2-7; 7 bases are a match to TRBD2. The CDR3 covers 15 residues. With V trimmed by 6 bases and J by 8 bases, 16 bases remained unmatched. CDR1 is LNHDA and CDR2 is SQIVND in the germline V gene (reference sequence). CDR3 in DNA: TGTGCCAGTAGCCCACCCGGACTAGGGGTTCCCAAGCAGTACTTC. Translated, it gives CASSPPGLGVPKQYF.

CDR3 residues: CASSILGVDSYEQYF. CDR3 in DNA: TGTGCCAGTAGTATTCTCGGGGTGGACAGCTACGAGCAGTACTTC. The rearrangement joins TRBV19 to TRBJ2-7; D possibly corresponds to TRBD1 (6 bases). V lost 3 bases to trimming and J lost 3 bases, with 15 bases between them. Germline-derived CDR1 and CDR2 are LNHDA and SQIVND (reference sequence). This CDR3 has 15 amino acids.

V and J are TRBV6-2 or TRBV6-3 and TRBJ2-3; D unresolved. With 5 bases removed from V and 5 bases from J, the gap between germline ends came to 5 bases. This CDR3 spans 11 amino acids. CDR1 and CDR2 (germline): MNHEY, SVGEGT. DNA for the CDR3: TGTGCCAGCAGTACGAGAGATACGCAGTATTTT. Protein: CASSTRDTQYF.